This TCR beta chain was observed in a study of T cell responses to AZD1222 COVID-19 vaccine. Here immunoSEQ multiplex PCR was the method, and the copy in TCRdb shows in-frame clones only, minus some. The sample includes about 100,000 clones, 90% of them seen just once. The CDR3 runs 14 residues. Between the trimmed V and J ends, which lost 6 bases and 3 bases, there was a span of 15 bases. From germline, CDR1 is MNHEY and CDR2 SVGAGI. Whole-study findings and limits: Reportedly, nearly half the spike-specific TCRs target unmutated variant regions. Donors were chiefly white British, with a greater number of females, and clonal diversity was perhaps underestimated. With dominance at 160-218 and 743-854, vaccine-associated CD4 TCRs spanned spike. AZD1222 recipients seropositive at baseline numbered only five to seven.

A remark on this clone: Its antigen is not identified.

This receptor was taken from an adult in good health. The genes are TRBV6-5 and TRBJ2-7, with D unclear. Sequences were derived from peripheral blood, sampled on day 0 of AZD1222 vaccination. The CDR3: CASRMGILYYEQYF. The CDR3 DNA reads as TGTGCCAGCAGAATGGGGATCCTTTACTACGAGCAGTACTTC.